The present T cell receptor (beta chain) was sequenced within a study of T cell responses to AZD1222 COVID-19 vaccine. The assay was immunoSEQ multiplex PCR, and TCRdb's table has in-frame clones only and misses some. The sample includes more than 150,000 clones, under 95% of them seen just once. Notes on this clone: Its antigen remains unknown.

The study's findings and limits: Most donors were white British, females outnumbered males, and clonal diversity was possibly underestimated.

The germline CDR1 and CDR2 sequences are DFQATT and SNEGSKA (reference sequence). V trimming: 3 bases; J trimming: 3 bases; junction bases outside the gene matches: 4. The length of the CDR3 is 14 residues. This specimen consisted of peripheral blood, obtained 28 days after the second AZD1222 dose. V and J are TRBV20-1 and TRBJ2-3; 9 bases fit TRBD2. The sequence was collected from an adult who received the AZD1222 COVID-19 vaccine. For the CDR3, the DNA is TGCAGTGCTAGTCGCGGGGGGGCAACAGATACGCAGTATTTT. Translating it yields CSASRGGATDTQYF.